The 20 T cell receptor beta chains given below trace back to one sample, sequenced in a study of T cells after somatic rescue of genetic block. This table comes from immunoSEQ multiplex PCR, and its TCRdb copy is limited to in-frame clones, with some not included. The profile shows about 72,000 clones, around 90% of them singletons. The sequenced material came from peripheral blood mononuclear cells (PBMCs). The receptors originated from a man aged 25-45 years.

The chain has TRBV28 and TRBJ1-5, with D tentatively TRBD1 (6 bases). The CDR3 runs 14 residues. CDR1 is MDHEN and CDR2 is SYDVKM in the germline V gene. V was clipped by 7 bases and J by 5 bases, with 15 bases between them. For the CDR3, the DNA is TGTGCCAGCATGATACGGGGGGGCTATCAGCCCCAGCATTTT. Translated: CASMIRGGYQPQHF.

This rearrangement joins TRBV18 to TRBJ2-2; no definite D call. This CDR3 has 13 residues. CDR1 is KGHSH and CDR2 is LQKENI in the germline V gene. V shed 2 bases and J shed 4 bases, with 5 bases lying between them. For the CDR3, the DNA is TGTGCCAGCTCACCAACAAGCACCGGGGAGCTGTTTTTT. Translated, it gives CASSPTSTGELFF.

This chain links TRBV6-1 with TRBJ1-6, with no clear D. Trimming took 3 bases from V and 5 from J, leaving 14 bases between them. The CDR3 runs 16 residues. Germline-derived CDR1 and CDR2 are MNHNS and SASEGT. CDR3 region: CASSDFYRSDNSPLHF. The CDR3 nucleotides read TGTGCCAGCAGTGATTTTTACAGATCGGATAATTCACCCCTCCACTTT.

This chain uses TRBV25-1 with TRBJ2-1; no definite D call. The CDR3 totals 12 residues. Looked up from germline, CDR1 is MGHDK and CDR2 is SYGVNS. V gave up 0 bases and J gave up 4 bases, with 1 base separating them. DNA for the CDR3: TGTGCCAGCAGTGAATATTACAATGAGCAGTTCTTC. This encodes CASSEYYNEQFF.

This sequence joins TRBV5-1 and TRBJ2-1; 7 bases fit TRBD2. The germline V gene has CDR1 SGHRS and CDR2 YFSETQ. V trimming: 4 bases; J trimming: 7 bases; junction bases outside the gene matches: 2. This CDR3 is built from 12 residues. The CDR3 reads CASSPGGNEQFF. The DNA of the CDR3 is TGCGCCAGCAGCCCGGGGGGAAATGAGCAGTTCTTC.

The chain links TRBV9 to TRBJ1-2; D gene unclear. Trimming left V 5 bases short and J 0 bases short, with 11 bases between. CDR3 length equals 14 residues. Germline CDR1 reads SGDLS; CDR2 reads YYNGEE. The CDR3 coding sequence is TGTGCCAGCAGTCAGCAGCAGGCTAACTATGGCTACACCTTC. Protein product: CASSQQQANYGYTF.

The rearrangement uses TRBV10-1 and TRBJ2-5, with 10 bases lining up with TRBD2. Losses at the gene ends were 4 bases for V and 2 bases for J; bases not matched to a gene: 4. CDR3 length: 15 amino acids. Looked up from germline, CDR1 is WNHNN and CDR2 is SYGVQD (reference sequence). CDR3 loop: CASSARLAGQETQYF. CDR3 DNA sequence: TGCGCCAGCAGTGCTCGACTAGCGGGTCAAGAGACCCAGTACTTC.

This chain uses TRBV7-8 with TRBJ1-2; 7 bases align to TRBD1. The CDR3 covers 14 residues. The V and J ends lost 1 base and 4 bases, in that order; junction bases with no gene match: 3. Germline V CDR1 and CDR2: SGHVS, FQNEAQ. The chain's CDR3 is CASSLVQGTYGYTF. The CDR3 coding sequence is TGTGCCAGCAGCTTAGTACAGGGGACCTATGGCTACACCTTC. Combining the CDR3 with reference TRBV7-8 and TRBJ1-2 gives the whole variable domain GAGVSQSPRYKVAKRGQDVALRCDPISGHVSLFWYQQALGQGPEFLTYFQNEAQLDKSGLPSDRFFAERPEGSVSTLKIQRTQQEDSAVYLCASSLVQGTYGYTFGSGTRLTVV.

The chain couples TRBV6-5 to TRBJ2-3; no firm D call. The V and J ends lost 5 bases and 2 bases respectively, with 14 bases between them. CDR1 is MNHEY and CDR2 is SVGAGI in the germline V gene. The CDR3 contains 15 residues. The CDR3 sequence: CASSIQRFATDTQYF. The CDR3 bases are TGTGCCAGCAGTATACAACGTTTTGCCACAGATACGCAGTATTTT.

The CDR3 reads CASSLGRDSYNEQFF. CDR3 nucleotides: TGTGCCAGCAGCTTAGGTCGGGACTCCTACAATGAGCAGTTCTTC. The chain couples TRBV11-2 to TRBJ2-1; D is perhaps TRBD2 (5 bases). CDR3 length: 15 residues. From germline, CDR1 is SGHAT and CDR2 FQNNGV. V lost 1 base, J lost 0 bases, and 7 bases lay in between.

This chain uses TRBV2 with TRBJ1-2; D remains unclear. CDR3 length: 14 amino acids. Deletions cut 6 bases from V and 2 bases from J, with 13 bases between. Per the germline V gene, CDR1 is SNHLY and CDR2 is FYNNEI. The CDR3 nucleotides are TGTGCCAGCAGCCCTTGGGAGGAGAACTATGGCTACACCTTC. Its protein is CASSPWEENYGYTF.

This clone was recorded only once. The rearrangement uses TRBV7-2 and TRBJ2-3; tentatively, D is TRBD2 (6 bases). CDR3 size: 16 residues. The germline V and J ends were trimmed by 3 bases and 0 bases, with 13 bases remaining between them. The V gene's germline CDR1 is SGHTA and CDR2 FQGNSA. CDR3 sequence: CASSLGLQASTDTQYF. CDR3 nucleotides: TGTGCCAGCAGCTTGGGACTGCAAGCTAGCACAGATACGCAGTATTTT.

This chain links TRBV11-2 with TRBJ2-6, with TRBD2 as a possible D gene (6 bases). There are 14 residues in the CDR3. The ends were cut back, 5 bases at V and 4 bases at J, with 9 bases in the middle. Germline V gives CDR1 SGHAT, CDR2 FQNNGV. CDR3: CASSGGMGANVLTF. The CDR3 nucleotides read TGTGCCAGCAGCGGGGGGATGGGGGCCAACGTCCTGACTTTC. The full variable domain, its missing parts supplied by reference TRBV11-2 and TRBJ2-6, is EAGVAQSPRYKIIEKRQSVAFWCNPISGHATLYWYQQILGQGPKLLIQFQNNGVVDDSQLPKDRFSAERLKGVDSTLKIQPAKLEDSAVYLCASSGGMGANVLTFGAGSRLTVL.

The chain recombines TRBV4-3 with TRBJ2-7; 7 bases align to TRBD1. V shed 4 bases and J 3 bases; nucleotides not matched to a gene: 3. The CDR3 consists of 13 residues. Germline lookup yields CDR1 LGHNA and CDR2 YSLEER. The DNA of the CDR3 is TGCGCCAGCAGCCCCCGACAGGGCTACGAGCAGTACTTC. This gives the protein CASSPRQGYEQYF.

V usage is TRBV15 and J usage is TRBJ1-6, with D possibly TRBD1 on 6 matching bases. In germline, CDR1 is LNHNV, CDR2 YYDKDF (reference sequence). Trimming pared 3 bases from V and 3 bases from J, leaving 12 bases between. This CDR3 comprises 16 residues. In nucleotides, the CDR3 is TGTGCCACCAGCAGGACAGGCCGCTTCTATAATTCACCCCTCCACTTT. This encodes CATSRTGRFYNSPLHF.

The chain uses TRBV29-1 and TRBJ1-5; 9 nucleotides align to TRBD1. The germline CDR1 and CDR2 sequences are SQVTM and ANQGSEA. The CDR3 is 15 amino acids. The J segment lost 4 bases and the V segment lost 5 bases, leaving 9 bases of the junction unmatched. CDR3 coding DNA: TGCAGCGTTCAACTGGGACAGGGCCAAAATCAGCCCCAGCATTTT. Translation: CSVQLGQGQNQPQHF. Combining the CDR3 with reference TRBV29-1 and TRBJ1-5 gives the whole variable domain SAVISQKPSRDICQRGTSLTIQCQVDSQVTMMFWYRQQPGQSLTLIATANQGSEATYESGFVIDKFPISRPNLTFSTLTVSNMSPEDSSIYLCSVQLGQGQNQPQHFGDGTRLSIL.

The V and J genes are TRBV2 and TRBJ2-5; 11 nucleotides line up with TRBD2. This CDR3 has 13 amino acids. J was trimmed by 3 bases and V by 9 bases; bases with no gene match: 3. CDR1 and CDR2 from the germline V gene are SNHLY and FYNNEI. Written as DNA, the CDR3 is TGTGCCAGTAAGGGACTAGCGGAAGAGACCCAGTACTTC. The encoded protein is CASKGLAEETQYF.

The rearrangement links TRBV4-3 to TRBJ2-7; 7 nucleotides match TRBD2. Germline CDR1 LGHNA, CDR2 YSLEER. This CDR3 contains 15 residues. Germline trimming cut 0 bases from V and 3 bases from J; bases unmatched to any gene: 5. CDR3 residues: CASSQDAAGLYEQYF. DNA of the CDR3: TGCGCCAGCAGCCAAGACGCAGCGGGGCTCTACGAGCAGTACTTC.

The genes are TRBV2 and TRBJ2-5; 7 positions match TRBD1. CDR3 length: 15 residues. The germline V gene has CDR1 SNHLY and CDR2 FYNNEI. With 3 bases clipped from V and 11 bases from J, the junction kept 15 bases outside the gene matches. CDR3 amino acids: CASSDNAQGLGEQYF. CDR3 DNA sequence: TGTGCCAGCAGTGATAATGCACAGGGGCTGGGTGAGCAGTACTTC.

The gene calls are TRBV27 and TRBJ2-5; 7 bases agree with TRBD2. J lost 0 bases, V lost 5 bases, and 6 bases had no gene match. CDR1 is MNHEY, CDR2 SMNVEV, per germline (reference sequence). The length of the CDR3 is 15 residues. The CDR3: CASSRASGYQETQYF. The CDR3 nucleotides are TGTGCCAGCAGTCGGGCTAGCGGCTACCAAGAGACCCAGTACTTC.